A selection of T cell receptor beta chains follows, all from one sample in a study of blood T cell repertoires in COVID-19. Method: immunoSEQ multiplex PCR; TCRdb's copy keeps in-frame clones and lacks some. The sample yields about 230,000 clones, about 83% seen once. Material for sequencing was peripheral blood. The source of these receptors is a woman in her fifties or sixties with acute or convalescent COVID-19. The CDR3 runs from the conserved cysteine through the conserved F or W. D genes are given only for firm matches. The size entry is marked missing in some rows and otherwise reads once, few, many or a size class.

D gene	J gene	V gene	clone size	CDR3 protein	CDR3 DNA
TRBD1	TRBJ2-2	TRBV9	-	CASSPRTGGYGELFF	TGTGCCAGCAGCCCTCGGACAGGGGGCTACGGGGAGCTGTTTTTT
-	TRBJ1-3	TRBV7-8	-	CASTTSGYLGNTIYF	TGTGCCAGCACCACGTCCGGGTACCTTGGAAACACCATATATTTT
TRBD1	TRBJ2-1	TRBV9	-	CASSPGQSSYNEQFF	TGTGCCAGCAGCCCGGGACAGAGCTCCTACAATGAGCAGTTCTTC
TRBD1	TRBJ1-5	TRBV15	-	CATSSEVTGVRQPQHF	TGTGCCACCAGCAGCGAAGTGACAGGGGTAAGACAGCCCCAGCATTTT
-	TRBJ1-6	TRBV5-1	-	CASTAGVRDSPLHF	TGCGCCAGCACCGCTGGAGTCCGGGATTCACCCCTCCACTTT
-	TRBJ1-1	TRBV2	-	CASSKEPGKPEAFF	TGTGCCAGCAGTAAGGAACCGGGGAAGCCAGAAGCTTTCTTT
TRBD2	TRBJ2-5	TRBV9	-	CASSETGLAETQYF	TGTGCCAGCAGCGAAACGGGACTAGCAGAGACCCAGTACTTC
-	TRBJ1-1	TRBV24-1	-	CATSDLGGFCVNTEAFF	TGTGCCACCAGTGATTTGGGCGGCTTTTGTGTGAACACTGAAGCTTTCTTT
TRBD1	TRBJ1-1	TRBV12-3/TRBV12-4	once	CASGQGDTEAFF	TGTGCCAGCGGACAGGGGGACACTGAAGCTTTCTTT
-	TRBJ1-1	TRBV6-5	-	CASSYSQVPNTEAFF	TGTGCCAGCAGTTACTCACAGGTCCCGAACACTGAAGCTTTCTTT
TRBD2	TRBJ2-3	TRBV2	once	CASSDGREADTQYF	TGTGCCAGCAGTGACGGGCGGGAGGCAGATACGCAGTATTTT
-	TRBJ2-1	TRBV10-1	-	CASSDRTASYNEQFF	TGCGCCAGCAGTGATAGGACAGCTTCCTACAATGAGCAGTTCTTC
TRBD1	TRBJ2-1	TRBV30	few	CAWSVGGHNEQFF	TGTGCCTGGAGTGTAGGGGGCCACAATGAGCAGTTCTTC
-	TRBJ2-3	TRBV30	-	CAWSETGTADTQYF	TGTGCCTGGAGTGAAACAGGGACCGCAGATACGCAGTATTTT
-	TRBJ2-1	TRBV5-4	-	CASSLTPQGGYNEQFF	TGTGCCAGCAGCTTGACGCCCCAGGGGGGCTACAATGAGCAGTTCTTC
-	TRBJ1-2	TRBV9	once	CASSVGQAQGYGYTF	TGTGCCAGCAGCGTAGGACAGGCCCAGGGGTATGGCTACACCTTC
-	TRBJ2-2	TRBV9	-	CASSVTTFQRSGTGELFF	TGTGCCAGCAGCGTAACCACCTTTCAGAGGAGTGGAACCGGGGAGCTGTTTTTT
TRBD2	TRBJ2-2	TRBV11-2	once	CASSHPLRTGLPNTGELFF	TGTGCCAGCAGCCACCCCCTCCGGACGGGACTACCGAACACCGGGGAGCTGTTTTTT
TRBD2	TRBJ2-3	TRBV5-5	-	CASSLVVAGTDTQYF	TGTGCCAGCAGCTTGGTTGTAGCGGGGACAGATACGCAGTATTTT
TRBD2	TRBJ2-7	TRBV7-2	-	CASSISGGAGVEQYF	TGTGCCAGCAGCATTAGCGGGGGGGCGGGAGTGGAGCAGTACTTC
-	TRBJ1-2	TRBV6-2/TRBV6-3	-	CASSHQGNYGYTF	TGTGCCAGCAGCCACCAGGGGAACTATGGCTACACCTTC
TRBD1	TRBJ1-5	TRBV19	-	CASSIDRTGSYHF	TGTGCCAGTAGTATAGATCGGACAGGGTCGTATCATTTT
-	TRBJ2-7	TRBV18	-	CASSPTNGGEQYF	TGTGCCAGCTCACCAACCAACGGGGGCGAGCAGTACTTC
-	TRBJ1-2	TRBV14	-	CASSQVPSGYTF	TGTGCCAGCAGCCAAGTTCCTAGTGGCTACACCTTC
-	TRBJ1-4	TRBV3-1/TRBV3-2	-	CASSREQGTSEKLFF	TGTGCCAGCAGTCGGGAACAGGGTACTTCGGAAAAACTGTTTTTT
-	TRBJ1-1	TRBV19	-	CASSVQMNTEAFF	TGTGCCAGTAGTGTACAGATGAACACTGAAGCTTTCTTT
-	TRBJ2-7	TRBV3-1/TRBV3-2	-	CASSLLTYEQYF	TGTGCCAGCAGCCTTCTTACCTACGAGCAGTACTTC
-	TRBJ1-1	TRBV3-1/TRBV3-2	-	CASSQVSGEVEAFF	TGTGCCAGCAGCCAAGTGTCAGGGGAAGTTGAAGCTTTCTTT
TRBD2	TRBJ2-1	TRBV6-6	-	CASTTSGGYNEQFF	TGTGCCAGCACGACTAGCGGGGGATACAATGAGCAGTTCTTC
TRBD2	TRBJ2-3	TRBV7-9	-	CASSVPASGSGADTQYF	TGTGCCAGCAGCGTCCCGGCTAGCGGGAGCGGTGCAGATACGCAGTATTTT
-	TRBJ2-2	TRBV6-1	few	CASRNRDPNTGELFF	TGTGCCAGCAGAAACAGGGACCCGAACACCGGGGAGCTGTTTTTT
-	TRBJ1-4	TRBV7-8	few	CASSPTGFGEKLFF	TGTGCCAGCAGCCCCACAGGGTTCGGCGAAAAACTGTTTTTT
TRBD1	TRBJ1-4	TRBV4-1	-	CASSQAGQGGEKLFF	TGCGCCAGCAGCCAAGCGGGACAGGGGGGGGAAAAACTGTTTTTT
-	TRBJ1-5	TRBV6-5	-	CASTLGEGSGHF	TGTGCCAGCACCTTAGGGGAGGGTTCCGGGCATTTT
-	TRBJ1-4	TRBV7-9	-	CASSQFLRAGEKLFF	TGTGCCAGCAGCCAATTCCTCCGGGCGGGAGAAAAACTGTTTTTT